This T cell receptor (beta chain) is from a study of OX40 agonist ivuxolimab in advanced cancers. This clone was detected only once. Sequencing was performed with immunoSEQ multiplex PCR; in TCRdb, only in-frame clones are kept and a portion is missing. This sample has roughly 75,000 clones, with over 90% found just once. The receptor comes from an adult with an advanced solid tumor such as melanoma, head and neck, liver or kidney cancer. Sequences were derived from CD4+ or CD8+ T cells sorted from blood, sampled in a trial of the OX40 agonist ivuxolimab.

This CDR3 reads CASSIWGHTEAFF. The CDR3 coding sequence is TGTGCCAGTAGTATCTGGGGGCACACTGAAGCTTTCTTT. This chain connects TRBV19 to TRBJ1-1; D might be TRBD1 (6 bases). From germline, CDR1 is LNHDA and CDR2 SQIVND (reference sequence). CDR3 length: 13 residues. The V gene lost 3 bases and the J gene lost 3 bases, with 8 bases spanning the gap.